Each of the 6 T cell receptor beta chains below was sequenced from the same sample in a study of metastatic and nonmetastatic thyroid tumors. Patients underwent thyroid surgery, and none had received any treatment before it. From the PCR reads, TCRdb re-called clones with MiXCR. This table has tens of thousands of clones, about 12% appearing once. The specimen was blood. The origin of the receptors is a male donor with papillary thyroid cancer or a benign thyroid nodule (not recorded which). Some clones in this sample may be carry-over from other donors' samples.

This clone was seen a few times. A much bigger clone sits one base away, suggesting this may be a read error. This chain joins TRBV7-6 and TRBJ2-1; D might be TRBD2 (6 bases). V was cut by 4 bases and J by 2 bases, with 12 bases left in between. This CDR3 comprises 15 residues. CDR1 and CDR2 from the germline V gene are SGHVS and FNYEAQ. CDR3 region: CASSYVTSTYNEQFF. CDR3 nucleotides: TGTGCCAGCAGCTATGTGACTAGTACCTACAATGAGCAGTTCTTC.

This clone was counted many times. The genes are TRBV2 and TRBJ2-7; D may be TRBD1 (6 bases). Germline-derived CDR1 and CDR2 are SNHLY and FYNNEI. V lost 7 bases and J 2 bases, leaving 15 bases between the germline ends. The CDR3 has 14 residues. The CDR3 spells CASTGTRFTYEQYF. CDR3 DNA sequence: TGTGCCAGCACTGGGACACGTTTCACCTACGAGCAGTACTTC.

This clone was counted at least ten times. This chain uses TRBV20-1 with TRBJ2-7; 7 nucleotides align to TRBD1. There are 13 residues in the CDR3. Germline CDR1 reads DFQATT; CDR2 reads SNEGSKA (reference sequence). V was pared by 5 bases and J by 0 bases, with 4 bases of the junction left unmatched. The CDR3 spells CSALTGVSYEQYF. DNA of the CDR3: TGCAGTGCTCTTACAGGGGTCTCCTACGAGCAGTACTTC.

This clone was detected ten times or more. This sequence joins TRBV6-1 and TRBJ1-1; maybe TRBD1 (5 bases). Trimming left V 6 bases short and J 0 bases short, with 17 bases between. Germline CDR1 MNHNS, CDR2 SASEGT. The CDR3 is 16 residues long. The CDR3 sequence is CASRLRTIGVNTEAFF. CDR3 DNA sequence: TGTGCCAGCAGACTAAGGACAATTGGGGTGAACACTGAAGCTTTCTTT.

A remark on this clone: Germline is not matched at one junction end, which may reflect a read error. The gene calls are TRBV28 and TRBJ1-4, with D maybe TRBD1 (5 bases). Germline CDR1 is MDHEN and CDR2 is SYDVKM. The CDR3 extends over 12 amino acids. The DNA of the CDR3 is TGTGTCAGCAGTTTAGCACAGGTAAAACTGTTTTTT. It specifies CVSSLAQVKLFF.

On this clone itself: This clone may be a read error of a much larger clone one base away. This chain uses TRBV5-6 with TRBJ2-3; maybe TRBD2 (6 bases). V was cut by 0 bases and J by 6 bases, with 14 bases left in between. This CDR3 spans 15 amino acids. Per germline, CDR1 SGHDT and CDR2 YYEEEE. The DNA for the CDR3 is TGTGCCAGCAGCTTGGAACGGGGGATGATTGATACGCAGTATTTT. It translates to CASSLERGMIDTQYF.